This T cell receptor (beta chain) was documented in a study of blood T cell repertoires in COVID-19. The CDR3 length is 14 residues. CDR1 and CDR2 from the germline V gene are MDHEN and SYDVKM. Trimming cost V 6 bases and J 0 bases, with 10 bases left between them. Sequencing used immunoSEQ multiplex PCR; TCRdb keeps in-frame clones, though not all of them. This table holds 150,000 to 190,000 clones, about four fifths found once. The J gene is TRBJ2-3, the V gene TRBV28; D perhaps matches TRBD2 (5 bases). This receptor was taken from a man in his 60s with acute or convalescent COVID-19. The sample comprised peripheral blood. The CDR3 region has the DNA TGTGCCAGCAGCGGCGGGTGGAGCACAGATACGCAGTATTTT. It yields the protein CASSGGWSTDTQYF. Together with reference TRBV28 and TRBJ2-3, the CDR3 gives the full variable domain: DVKVTQSSRYLVKRTGEKVFLECVQDMDHENMFWYRQDPGLGLRLIYFSYDVKMKEKGDIPEGYSVSREKKERFSLILESASTNQTSMYLCASSGGWSTDTQYFGPGTRLTVL.